Sequencing of this TCR beta chain was carried out in a study of preoperative IRX-2 immunotherapy in early breast cancer. Treatment described: preoperative locoregional IRX-2 cytokine immunotherapy. Samples came from a phase Ib trial of preoperative locoregional IRX-2 cytokine immunotherapy. The method was immunoSEQ multiplex PCR; TCRdb's version includes in-frame clones alone and lacks a portion of them. The repertoire holds about 34,000 clones, with about 95% as singletons. CDR3 size: 13 residues. Trimming stripped 0 bases from V and 5 bases from J, with 7 bases between. The V gene's germline CDR1 is SGHTA and CDR2 FQGTGA.

This material was acquired from a patient treated with IRX-2 immunotherapy. This clonotype was obtained from a human donor with breast cancer. The V gene is TRBV7-3, the J gene TRBJ1-1; D gene uncertain. CDR3 sequence reads: CASSLTKGTEAFF. CDR3 DNA sequence: TGTGCCAGCAGCTTAACCAAAGGGACTGAAGCTTTCTTT.